This TCR beta chain was obtained from a study of blood T cell repertoires in COVID-19. About the research overall: Samples of COVID-19 (acute and convalescent) were obtained from the United States, Italy and Spain.

The V and J ends lost 3 bases and 5 bases, in that order; junction bases with no gene match: 14. This CDR3 region has 17 residues. In germline, CDR1 is MDHEN, CDR2 SYDVKM. Authors' methods: Amplification of reference gene primers was used by the study to estimate nucleated cell counts. Sequencing was performed with immunoSEQ multiplex PCR; in TCRdb, only in-frame clones are kept and a portion is missing. The V and J calls and clone size are taken from that table; D and trimming were inferred from the DNA. Of around 190,000 clones in the sample, approximately 86% were seen once. The chain joins TRBV28 to TRBJ2-7, with 9 bases fitting TRBD2. The TCR originated in a man aged 25 to 40 with acute or convalescent COVID-19. The sample consisted of peripheral blood. The CDR3 here is CASSLFGTSGSFNEQYF. CDR3 DNA: TGTGCCAGCAGTTTGTTCGGAACTAGCGGGTCCTTTAACGAGCAGTACTTC.